The 27 T cell receptor beta chains reported below all come from one sample, sequenced in a study of blood T cell repertoires in COVID-19. Only in-frame clones appear in the TCRdb table, and some are missing; sequencing was by immunoSEQ multiplex PCR. The sample yields hundreds of thousands of clones, 88% seen once. Sequences were obtained from peripheral blood. The origin of the receptors is a woman aged 70 to 79 with COVID-19, enrolled during active disease.

The J gene is TRBJ2-3, the V gene TRBV5-1; 9 bases align to TRBD1. Germline CDR1 and CDR2: SGHRS and YFSETQ. J gave up 6 bases and V 6 bases, and 14 bases lay outside the gene matches. CDR3 length equals 16 residues. CDR3 sequence reads: CASTKNRDRAIDTQYF. CDR3 nucleotide sequence: TGCGCCAGCACCAAAAACCGGGACAGGGCTATCGATACGCAGTATTTT.

Here the CDR3 reads CASSEVWGGPNYGYTF. CDR3 DNA: TGTGCCAGCAGTGAGGTGTGGGGGGGCCCCAACTATGGCTACACCTTC. The chain recombines TRBV6-1 with TRBJ1-2; D possibly corresponds to TRBD1 (6 bases). The CDR3 consists of 16 residues. With 3 bases removed from V and 2 bases from J, the gap between germline ends came to 16 bases. Germline V gene lookup returns CDR1 MNHNS and CDR2 SASEGT.

The rearrangement uses TRBV29-1 and TRBJ1-5; 9 bases fit TRBD1. The CDR3 contains 13 residues. CDR1 is SQVTM and CDR2 is ANQGSEA in the germline V gene. V shed 5 bases, J shed 2 bases, and the junction held 1 base outside the gene matches. The CDR3 region has the DNA TGCAGCGTTCGGACAGGGGGCAATCAGCCCCAGCATTTT. Translating it yields CSVRTGGNQPQHF.

In its sample, this clone was seen once. V gene TRBV2 combines with J gene TRBJ1-1; TRBD1 might be the D (5 bases). Trimming took 1 base from V and 1 from J, leaving 7 bases between them. The CDR3 has 14 residues. The germline V gene has CDR1 SNHLY and CDR2 FYNNEI. The CDR3 DNA follows: TGTGCCAGCAGTGAAGGGGGCAGGAACACTGAAGCTTTCTTT. The encoded protein is CASSEGGRNTEAFF.

The chain uses TRBV15 and TRBJ1-4; TRBD1 agrees at 7 bases. In germline, CDR1 is LNHNV, CDR2 YYDKDF (reference sequence). V was pared by 10 bases and J by 0 bases, with 2 bases of the junction left unmatched. This CDR3 contains 13 residues. The CDR3 sequence is CAIRGPTNEKLFF. CDR3 nucleotide sequence: TGTGCCATAAGGGGGCCAACTAATGAAAAACTGTTTTTT.

The rearrangement links TRBV3-1 (or the pseudogene TRBV3-2) to TRBJ2-3; the D gene is possibly TRBD2 (6 bases). V was pared by 0 bases and J by 3 bases, with 16 bases between. Germline lookup yields CDR1 LGHDT and CDR2 YNNKEL (reference sequence). This CDR3 comprises 17 residues. Here the CDR3 reads CASSQELGLAMTDTQYF. CDR3 bases: TGTGCCAGCAGCCAAGAGTTGGGCCTAGCGATGACAGATACGCAGTATTTT.

The rearrangement uses TRBV6-5 and TRBJ1-6, with D unclear. CDR1 is MNHEY, CDR2 SVGAGI, per germline. The CDR3 loop spans 15 amino acids. Trimming cost V 6 bases and J 0 bases, with 9 bases left between them. This chain's CDR3 is CASRELSSYNSPLHF. CDR3 nucleotides: TGTGCCAGCAGGGAGCTTAGCTCCTATAATTCACCCCTCCACTTT.

Worth noting for this clone: The sample contains more than one DNA sequence encoding this CDR3. V is TRBV28 and J is TRBJ1-4; a possible D gene is TRBD1 (5 bases). The CDR3 consists of 14 residues. Per germline, CDR1 MDHEN and CDR2 SYDVKM. Trimming shortened V by 6 bases and J by 8 bases, and 16 bases separated the two germline ends. The CDR3 nucleotides are TGTGCCAGCAGCCTCCGGGGGGGAAGCGAAAAACTGTTTTTT. Protein product: CASSLRGGSEKLFF.

This clone has just one count. The V and J genes are TRBV5-6 and TRBJ1-2; 8 bases are shared with TRBD1. Germline CDR1 SGHDT, CDR2 YYEEEE. The CDR3 is 15 residues long. V trimming: 1 base; J trimming: 2 bases; junction bases outside the gene matches: 4. The DNA of the CDR3 is TGTGCCAGCAGCTTGATGGACAGGGACAACTATGGCTACACCTTC. Translated, it gives CASSLMDRDNYGYTF.

The V and J genes are TRBV29-1 and TRBJ1-1; no firm D call. The CDR3 loop spans 13 amino acids. Trimming took 4 bases from V and 5 from J, leaving 14 bases between them. Germline CDR1 SQVTM, CDR2 ANQGSEA. The CDR3 reads CSVGPNPGTEAFF. CDR3 bases: TGCAGCGTTGGGCCGAACCCGGGAACTGAAGCTTTCTTT.

This clone was observed a single time. The chain joins TRBV7-2 to TRBJ1-1; TRBD1 matches 10 bases. The germline CDR1 and CDR2 sequences are SGHTA and FQGNSA. CDR3 length equals 16 residues. J lost 0 bases, V lost 3 bases, and 4 bases had no gene match. CDR3 coding DNA: TGTGCCAGCAGCTTCACCGGGACAGGGGTGAACACTGAAGCTTTCTTT. This codes for CASSFTGTGVNTEAFF.

CDR3 sequence reads: CASSQARGDRDEKLFF. As DNA, the CDR3 is TGCGCCAGCAGCCAAGCAAGGGGAGACAGGGATGAAAAACTGTTTTTT. The chain is built from TRBV4-3 and TRBJ1-4; 7 positions agree with TRBD1. Trimming took 1 base from V and 6 from J; bases not matched to a gene: 8. The CDR3 runs 16 residues. The V gene's germline CDR1 is LGHNA and CDR2 YSLEER.

The rearrangement links TRBV18 to TRBJ1-2; TRBD1 matches 9 bases. V was clipped by 5 bases and J by 2 bases; unmatched bases: 3. Germline CDR1 KGHSH, CDR2 LQKENI. CDR3 size: 14 residues. CDR3 loop: CASSGQGINYGYTF. The CDR3 DNA is TGTGCCAGCTCAGGACAGGGGATAAACTATGGCTACACCTTC.

Here the CDR3 reads CASRNTGMDGYTF. CDR3 DNA sequence: TGTGCCAGCAGAAATACAGGGATGGACGGCTACACCTTC. The chain is built from TRBV28 and TRBJ1-2, with D possibly being TRBD1 (6 bases). Germline values: CDR1 MDHEN, CDR2 SYDVKM. The CDR3 consists of 13 residues. The V gene lost 6 bases and the J gene lost 8 bases, with 16 bases spanning the gap.

The CDR3 DNA follows: TGTGCCAGCAGCTTCGGGGGAGGAGATACGCAGTATTTT. It translates to CASSFGGGDTQYF. The V and J genes are TRBV7-9 and TRBJ2-3; tentative D call: TRBD2 (6 bases). The V end was cut by 3 bases, the J end by 5 bases, with 9 bases between. The CDR3 loop spans 13 amino acids. CDR1 is SEHNR and CDR2 is FQNEAQ in the germline V gene (reference sequence).

The J gene is TRBJ1-2, the V gene TRBV3-1 (or the pseudogene TRBV3-2); 10 bases align to TRBD1. Germline assignment: CDR1 LGHDT and CDR2 YNNKEL (reference sequence). The CDR3 length is 14 residues. Trimming cost V 4 bases and J 8 bases; bases outside gene matches: 7. CDR3 sequence (DNA): TGTGCCAGCAGCCCCCAGGGGACAGGGGTAGGCTACACCTTC. It codes for CASSPQGTGVGYTF.

V usage is TRBV24-1 and J usage is TRBJ2-1; D is perhaps TRBD1 (5 bases). Germline V gene lookup returns CDR1 KGHDR and CDR2 SFDVKD. V dropped 3 bases and J dropped 2 bases, with 10 bases sitting between them. The CDR3 runs 15 residues. CDR3 nucleotides: TGTGCCACCAGTGATCGAGTAGGGGCCTACAATGAGCAGTTCTTC. It encodes CATSDRVGAYNEQFF.

The V call is TRBV18, the J call TRBJ2-7; TRBD1 aligns across 8 bases. V trimming: 4 bases; J trimming: 6 bases; junction bases outside the gene matches: 11. The CDR3 totals 15 residues. From germline, CDR1 is KGHSH and CDR2 LQKENI. The DNA of the CDR3 is TGTGCCAGCTCACGAGAGACAGGGGAAAGGTCCGAGCAGTACTTC. It translates to CASSRETGERSEQYF.

The genes are TRBV10-3 and TRBJ1-5; no definite D call. There are 15 residues in the CDR3. V gave up 3 bases and J gave up 7 bases, with 16 bases separating them. Per the germline V gene, CDR1 is ENHRY and CDR2 is SYGVKD. The CDR3 DNA follows: TGTGCCATCAGTGAAAATCCGGGATTAGGACAGCCCCAGCATTTT. It codes for CAISENPGLGQPQHF.

The gene calls are TRBV27 and TRBJ1-3; D remains unclear. CDR1 and CDR2 (germline): MNHEY, SMNVEV (reference sequence). The V end was cut by 6 bases, the J end by 0 bases, with 6 bases between. The CDR3 covers 13 residues. The CDR3 reads CASSIYSGNTIYF. The CDR3 DNA is TGTGCCAGCAGCATCTACTCTGGAAACACCATATATTTT.

The chain combines TRBV6-2 or TRBV6-3 with TRBJ1-1; D not certain. Germline V CDR1 and CDR2: MNHEY, SVGEGT. This CDR3 has 14 amino acids. V was clipped by 0 bases and J by 1 base, with 6 bases between them. The DNA for the CDR3 is TGTGCCAGCAGTTACTCTACTCAGAACACTGAAGCTTTCTTT. Its translation is CASSYSTQNTEAFF.

This clone was recorded many times. The chain recombines TRBV7-6 with TRBJ2-1; a possible D gene is TRBD2 (5 bases). The V and J ends lost 5 bases and 7 bases respectively, with 15 bases between them. This CDR3 is 14 amino acids long. Germline V CDR1 and CDR2: SGHVS, FNYEAQ. CDR3 residues: CASSHRLSGNEQFF. The CDR3 coding sequence is TGTGCCAGCAGCCACCGTTTATCGGGGAATGAGCAGTTCTTC.

V is TRBV10-3 and J is TRBJ1-1, with 7 bases matching TRBD1. The CDR3 is 14 amino acids. Germline CDR1 and CDR2: ENHRY and SYGVKD. Unmatched junction bases numbered 6, after V lost 4 bases and J lost 4 bases. The CDR3 loop reads CAISAFSGGTEAFF. The CDR3, as DNA: TGTGCCATCAGTGCGTTTTCAGGGGGCACTGAAGCTTTCTTT.

The CDR3 here is CASSLLAGAGGEQFF. CDR3 nucleotides: TGTGCCAGCAGCCTACTAGCGGGGGCGGGAGGTGAGCAGTTCTTC. The rearrangement joins TRBV11-2 to TRBJ2-1; 11 positions agree with TRBD2. Germline lookup yields CDR1 SGHAT and CDR2 FQNNGV. The CDR3 contains 15 residues. Trimming cost V 5 bases and J 9 bases; bases outside gene matches: 9. The entire variable domain, with the rest obtained from reference TRBV11-2 and TRBJ2-1, is as follows: EAGVAQSPRYKIIEKRQSVAFWCNPISGHATLYWYQQILGQGPKLLIQFQNNGVVDDSQLPKDRFSAERLKGVDSTLKIQPAKLEDSAVYLCASSLLAGAGGEQFFGPGTRLTVL.

The gene calls are TRBV6-2 or TRBV6-3 and TRBJ1-1, with unresolved D. The germline CDR1 and CDR2 sequences are MNHEY and SVGEGT. The CDR3 runs to 12 residues. V was trimmed by 5 bases and J by 6 bases, leaving 10 bases between them. CDR3: CASSRGNPEAFF. The CDR3 DNA follows: TGTGCCAGCAGTCGAGGGAATCCTGAAGCTTTCTTT.

The rearrangement uses TRBV6-5 and TRBJ1-1, with a tentative D call TRBD1 (5 bases). The V gene lost 2 bases and the J gene lost 5 bases, with 18 bases spanning the gap. The CDR3 consists of 16 residues. Germline values: CDR1 MNHEY, CDR2 SVGAGI. For the CDR3, the DNA is TGTGCCAGCAGTTACCAAACCAGCCTGGGGGGTACTGAAGCTTTCTTT. It is translated as CASSYQTSLGGTEAFF.

This chain joins TRBV5-1 and TRBJ1-2; no definite D call. The CDR3 contains 15 residues. Trimming took 0 bases from V and 1 from J, leaving 10 bases between them. Germline V gene sequence: CDR1 SGHRS, CDR2 YFSETQ. CDR3 region: CASSLVPERNYGYTF. CDR3 nucleotides: TGCGCCAGCAGCTTGGTCCCAGAACGTAACTATGGCTACACCTTC.